These 18 T cell receptor beta chains share one sample of origin, sequenced in a study of T-cell reconstitution after alpha-beta-depleted transplantation in children. Researchers prepared the TCRbeta library using unique molecular identifiers, the study reports. TCRdb re-called the PCR reads with MiXCR, one entry per CDR3 protein. The sample records under 750,000 distinct CDR3 sequences, roughly 23% being singletons. The sample consisted of PBMCs, mostly from graft donor cells, taken 360 days after TCRalphabeta/CD19-depleted stem cell transplant. The receptor source for this set is a boy under two years old who had a stem cell transplant for acute myeloid leukemia, so the T cells may come from the graft donor.

This clonotype has a count of ten or more. The chain employs TRBV9 and TRBJ1-2, with TRBD1 matching 9 bases. V trimming: 3 bases; J trimming: 8 bases; junction bases outside the gene matches: 11. The germline gives CDR1 SGDLS, CDR2 YYNGEE. The CDR3 runs to 15 residues. CDR3 loop: CASSAPGQGLEGYTF. DNA for the CDR3: TGTGCCAGCAGCGCCCCGGGACAGGGCCTAGAGGGCTACACCTTC.

The table lists this clonotype with a count of one. V usage is TRBV29-1 and J usage is TRBJ2-3; 9 bases agree with TRBD1. V lost 4 bases to trimming and J lost 6 bases; unmatched junction nucleotides: 8. This CDR3 has 14 residues. Per germline, CDR1 SQVTM and CDR2 ANQGSEA. As DNA, the CDR3 is TGCAGCGTTGCAGGGACAGGGAAGAGGGATACGCAGTATTTT. Residues: CSVAGTGKRDTQYF.

The chain recombines TRBV20-1 with TRBJ2-1, with TRBD2 matching over 12 bases. V shed 1 base, J shed 9 bases, and the junction held 10 bases outside the gene matches. In germline, CDR1 is DFQATT, CDR2 SNEGSKA (reference sequence). There are 16 residues in the CDR3. The CDR3 bases are TGCAGTGCTAGAGGCCTACCACTAGCGGGGGGTGGTGAGCAGTTCTTC. Amino acids: CSARGLPLAGGGEQFF.

This clonotype came up many times. This chain joins TRBV11-2 and TRBJ2-1; D might be TRBD1 (5 bases). The germline CDR1 and CDR2 sequences are SGHAT and FQNNGV. CDR3 length: 15 residues. Trimming pared 6 bases from V and 0 bases from J, leaving 12 bases between. CDR3 sequence (DNA): TGTGCCAGCAGTCCGGACATTCCCTCCTACAATGAGCAGTTCTTC. Amino acid sequence: CASSPDIPSYNEQFF.

V and J are TRBV5-1 and TRBJ2-2; maybe TRBD2 (5 bases). The germline V gene has CDR1 SGHRS and CDR2 YFSETQ. V lost 4 bases and J 10 bases, leaving 14 bases between the germline ends. The CDR3 covers 13 residues. CDR3 loop: CASSPFGGSELFF. The CDR3 DNA sequence: TGCGCCAGCAGCCCATTTGGAGGCTCGGAGCTGTTTTTT.

This clonotype was picked up a small number of times. The chain recombines TRBV29-1 with TRBJ2-2; D uncertain. This CDR3 has 12 amino acids. V gave up 2 bases and J gave up 4 bases, with 5 bases separating them. Germline loops: CDR1 SQVTM, CDR2 ANQGSEA. CDR3 protein: CSVEQVTGELFF. The CDR3 nucleotides are TGCAGCGTTGAACAAGTCACCGGGGAGCTGTTTTTT.

This clonotype showed up just a few times. The chain recombines TRBV20-1 with TRBJ1-4; D unresolved. Trimming removed 3 bases from V and 6 bases from J, with 14 bases in between. The CDR3 is made up of 14 amino acids. The germline V gene has CDR1 DFQATT and CDR2 SNEGSKA (reference sequence). The CDR3 DNA sequence: TGCAGTGCTAGGAGCTCGGGTTGGGATGAAAAACTGTTTTTT. It specifies CSARSSGWDEKLFF.

This chain uses TRBV12-3 or TRBV12-4 with TRBJ2-3; TRBD2 matches 11 bases. V shed 3 bases, J shed 2 bases, and the junction held 10 bases outside the gene matches. The CDR3 is made up of 18 amino acids. The CDR3 sequence: CASSFGSTSGAVTDTQYF. In DNA, the CDR3 is TGTGCCAGCAGTTTCGGTTCGACTAGCGGGGCTGTCACAGATACGCAGTATTTT.

The CDR3 reads CASSPPTSRDEKLFF. CDR3 nucleotide sequence: TGTGCCAGCAGTCCCCCCACATCGAGGGATGAAAAACTGTTTTTT. V usage is TRBV12-3 or TRBV12-4 and J usage is TRBJ1-4; D not resolved. The V gene lost 5 bases and the J gene lost 6 bases, with 16 bases spanning the gap. The length of the CDR3 is 15 residues.

This clonotype came up a few times. The chain uses TRBV6-5 and TRBJ2-1; the D is unclear. Germline values: CDR1 MNHEY, CDR2 SVGAGI. V was trimmed by 0 bases and J by 10 bases, leaving 10 bases between them. This CDR3 comprises 13 residues. CDR3 region: CASSYSIGWEQFF. As DNA, the CDR3 is TGTGCCAGCAGTTACTCGATTGGCTGGGAGCAGTTCTTC.

The chain has TRBV6-1 and TRBJ2-5; D perhaps matches TRBD1 (6 bases). The CDR3 loop spans 19 amino acids. Germline lookup yields CDR1 MNHNS and CDR2 SASEGT. V lost 6 bases and J 9 bases, leaving 35 bases between the germline ends. The DNA for the CDR3 is TGTGCCAGCAGGCCCATCTTCGAACCGCTAGGGGGATACCCACGGGCCCAGTACTTC. This translates into CASRPIFEPLGGYPRAQYF.

This clonotype appeared many times. J is TRBJ2-1 and V is TRBV7-2; 7 nucleotides line up with TRBD2. Per germline, CDR1 SGHTA and CDR2 FQGNSA. This CDR3 has 16 amino acids. Losses at the gene ends were 6 bases for V and 0 bases for J; bases not matched to a gene: 8. CDR3 nucleotide sequence: TGTGCCAGCAGTTCAGTTCGGGGGGACTCCTACAATGAGCAGTTCTTC. It yields the protein CASSSVRGDSYNEQFF.

In this sample, this clonotype turned up a few times. The chain couples TRBV12-3 or TRBV12-4 to TRBJ2-5, with D maybe TRBD2 (6 bases). V lost 3 bases, J lost 6 bases, and 11 bases lay in between. The CDR3 is 13 residues long. CDR3 coding DNA: TGTGCCAGCAGTTTCGGGGACTCCAAGACCCAGTACTTC. This codes for CASSFGDSKTQYF.

The chain employs TRBV20-1 and TRBJ2-7, with 8 bases aligning to TRBD2. Germline trimming cut 6 bases from V and 0 bases from J; bases unmatched to any gene: 7. Germline CDR1 DFQATT, CDR2 SNEGSKA (reference sequence). The CDR3 is made up of 14 amino acids. The CDR3 DNA reads as TGCAGTGCCCTAGCGGGCGCGAGCTCCTACGAGCAGTACGTC. Amino acid sequence: CSALAGASSYEQYV.

The V gene is TRBV25-1, the J gene TRBJ2-1; TRBD2 is a possible D gene (5 bases). The V gene's germline CDR1 is MGHDK and CDR2 SYGVNS. The CDR3 extends over 17 amino acids. Deletions cut 4 bases from V and 0 bases from J, with 16 bases between. This chain's CDR3 is CASSALGLASSYNEQFF. CDR3 bases: TGTGCCAGCAGTGCACTAGGGTTGGCCAGCTCCTACAATGAGCAGTTCTTC.

This clonotype was counted many times. The genes are TRBV12-5 and TRBJ2-3; D remains unclear. Trimming removed 5 bases at V and 4 bases at J, with 7 bases between. The CDR3 runs 12 residues. Looked up from germline, CDR1 is LGHNT and CDR2 is FRNRAP. The CDR3 is CASGLLPDTQYF. The DNA for the CDR3 is TGTGCTAGTGGTCTATTACCAGATACGCAGTATTTT.

There are a few counts of this clonotype. This chain links TRBV20-1 with TRBJ2-3; 8 bases match TRBD2. V trimming: 3 bases; J trimming: 4 bases; junction bases outside the gene matches: 12. Germline CDR1 reads DFQATT; CDR2 reads SNEGSKA (reference sequence). The CDR3 spans 16 residues. Here the CDR3 reads CSAREALAVQSDTQYF. The CDR3 bases are TGCAGTGCTAGGGAGGCACTAGCGGTTCAGTCAGATACGCAGTATTTT.

This clonotype was found many times. The J gene is TRBJ2-5, the V gene TRBV20-1; D perhaps matches TRBD2 (6 bases). This CDR3 is 14 amino acids long. V lost 1 base and J 2 bases, leaving 11 bases between the germline ends. In germline, CDR1 is DFQATT, CDR2 SNEGSKA (reference sequence). CDR3 bases: TGCAGTGCTAGAGCCTCGACTAGGCAAGAGACCCAGTACTTC. This sequence encodes CSARASTRQETQYF.